These T cell receptor beta chains were read from a single sample in a study of blood T cells in healthy people across ages. MiXCR, applied by TCRdb to the 5' RACE reads, yields one record per CDR3 protein. Here the sample spans just under 750,000 distinct CDR3 sequences, around a fifth being singletons. Sequencing used blood. All receptors derive from a man in his 70s in good health. Both conserved end residues are part of each CDR3. The D gene is left open where the match is weak. For some rows the clone size is stated as once, few or many, or as a class when expanded; others skip it.

TRBJ1-2,TRBV3-1,-,-,CASSQDIRPGQGYTF,TGTGCCAGCAGCCAAGATATTCGGCCAGGGCAGGGCTACACCTTC
TRBJ2-5,TRBV11-2,-,-,CASTRGIGETQYF,TGTGCCAGCACACGTGGGATAGGAGAGACCCAGTACTTC
TRBJ1-1,TRBV12-3/TRBV12-4,-,-,CASSPDRLKNTEAFF,TGTGCCAGCAGTCCAGACAGGTTAAAAAACACTGAAGCTTTCTTT
TRBJ2-3,TRBV2,TRBD2,-,CASRQSGRRADTQYF,TGTGCCAGCAGGCAGAGCGGGAGGAGGGCAGATACGCAGTATTTT
TRBJ2-1,TRBV20-1,TRBD2,few,CSASPVSSGVDNERFF,TGCAGTGCTAGCCCCGTGTCTAGCGGCGTTGACAATGAGCGGTTCTTC
TRBJ1-2,TRBV6-1,-,few,CASSEVVGASINGYTF,TGTGCCAGCAGTGAAGTCGTTGGGGCATCTATCAATGGCTACACCTTC
TRBJ2-1,TRBV10-3,-,-,CAISDKGSVNEQFF,TGTGCCATCAGCGACAAGGGGTCCGTCAATGAGCAGTTCTTC
TRBJ2-4,TRBV27,TRBD2,few,CASRQAGLSNIQYF,TGTGCCAGCAGGCAAGCGGGACTGTCCAACATTCAGTACTTC
TRBJ1-4,TRBV18,-,-,CASSPRSQGMGEKLFF,TGTGCCAGCTCACCAAGGTCCCAGGGGATGGGTGAAAAACTGTTTTTT
TRBJ2-5,TRBV7-2,-,-,CASSLGSRSRETQYF,TGTGCCAGCAGCTTAGGCTCGAGGAGCCGTGAGACCCAGTACTTC
TRBJ2-5,TRBV12-3/TRBV12-4,-,many,CASSPPGQETQYF,TGTGCCAGCAGTCCCCCAGGCCAAGAGACCCAGTACTTC
TRBJ1-4,TRBV29-1,-,-,CSGSSNEKLFF,TGCAGCGGATCATCGAATGAAAAACTGTTTTTT
TRBJ2-3,TRBV12-3/TRBV12-4,-,-,CASSFDGGPPQYF,TGTGCCAGCAGTTTTGACGGGGGCCCCCCGCAGTATTTT
TRBJ1-5,TRBV6-1,-,-,CASSEAQGQPQHF,TGTGCCAGCAGTGAAGCGCAGGGTCAGCCCCAGCATTTT
TRBJ2-2,TRBV6-1,TRBD2,few,CASSARLAGGPDTGELFF,TGTGCCAGCAGTGCGCGACTAGCGGGGGGGCCGGATACCGGGGAGCTGTTTTTT
TRBJ1-3,TRBV6-1,-,few,CASSARESSGNTIYF,TGTGCCAGCAGTGCCCGAGAAAGCTCTGGAAACACCATATATTTT
TRBJ2-3,TRBV6-8,-,-,CASRMGLATDTQYF,TGTGCCAGCAGAATGGGGCTAGCCACAGATACGCAGTATTTT
TRBJ1-1,TRBV2,-,few,CASKSREGTEAFF,TGTGCCAGCAAATCCAGGGAAGGTACTGAAGCTTTCTTT
TRBJ2-1,TRBV6-4,-,-,CASSDGGQFF,TGTGCCAGCAGTGACGGGGGTCAGTTCTTC
TRBJ2-7,TRBV3-1,-,few,CASSLQLDSTYEQYF,TGTGCCAGCAGCCTCCAGCTGGACTCTACCTACGAGCAGTACTTC
TRBJ1-2,TRBV6-5,-,-,CASSYSQTPTNGYTF,TGTGCCAGCAGTTACTCGCAGACGCCCACCAACGGCTACACCTTC
TRBJ2-5,TRBV14,-,-,CASSQGWAGETQYF,TGTGCCAGTAGCCAAGGTTGGGCAGGAGAGACCCAGTACTTC
TRBJ2-1,TRBV12-3/TRBV12-4,-,-,CASSSLDAAEQFF,TGTGCCAGCAGTTCCCTAGATGCCGCTGAGCAGTTCTTC